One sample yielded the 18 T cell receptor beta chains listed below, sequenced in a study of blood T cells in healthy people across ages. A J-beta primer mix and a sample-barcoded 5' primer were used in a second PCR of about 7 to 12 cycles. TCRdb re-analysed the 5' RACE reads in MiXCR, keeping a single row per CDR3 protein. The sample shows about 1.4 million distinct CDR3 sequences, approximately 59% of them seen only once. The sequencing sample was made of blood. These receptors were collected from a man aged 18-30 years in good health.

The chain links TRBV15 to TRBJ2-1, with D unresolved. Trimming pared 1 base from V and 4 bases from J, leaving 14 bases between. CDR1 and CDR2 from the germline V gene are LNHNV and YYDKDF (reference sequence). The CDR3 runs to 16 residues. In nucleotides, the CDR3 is TGTGCCACCAGCAGAGTCTTTTCGGCGGAATACAATGAGCAGTTCTTC. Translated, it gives CATSRVFSAEYNEQFF. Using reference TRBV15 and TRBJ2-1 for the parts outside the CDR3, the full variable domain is DAMVIQNPRYQVTQFGKPVTLSCSQTLNHNVMYWYQQKSSQAPKLLFHYYDKDFNNEADTPDNFQSRRPNTSFCFLDIRSPGLGDTAMYLCATSRVFSAEYNEQFFGPGTRLTVL.

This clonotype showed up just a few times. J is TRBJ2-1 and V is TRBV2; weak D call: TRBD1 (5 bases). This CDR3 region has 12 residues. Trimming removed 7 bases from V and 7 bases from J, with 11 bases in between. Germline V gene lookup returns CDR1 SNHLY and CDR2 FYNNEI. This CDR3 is CASIARANEQFF. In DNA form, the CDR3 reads TGTGCCAGCATTGCCAGGGCGAATGAGCAGTTCTTC.

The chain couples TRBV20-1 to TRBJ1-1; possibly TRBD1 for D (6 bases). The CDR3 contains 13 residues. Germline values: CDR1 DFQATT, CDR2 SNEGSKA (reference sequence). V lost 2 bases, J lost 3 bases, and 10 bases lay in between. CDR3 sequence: CSARRGVDTEAFF. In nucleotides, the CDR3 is TGCAGTGCTAGAAGGGGGGTAGACACTGAAGCTTTCTTT.

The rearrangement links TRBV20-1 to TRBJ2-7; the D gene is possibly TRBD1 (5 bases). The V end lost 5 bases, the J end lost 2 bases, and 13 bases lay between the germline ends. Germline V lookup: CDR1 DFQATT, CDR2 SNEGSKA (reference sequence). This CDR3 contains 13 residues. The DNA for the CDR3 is TGCAGTGCTGGGTCCAGGGCCCCCTACGAGCAGTACTTC. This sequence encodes CSAGSRAPYEQYF.

CDR3 protein: CASKIGTGYLEQFF. The CDR3 DNA reads as TGTGCCAGCAAAATCGGGACAGGTTATCTCGAGCAGTTCTTC. The genes are TRBV28 and TRBJ2-1, with TRBD1 matching 8 bases. The CDR3 totals 14 residues. Trimming cost V 7 bases and J 10 bases; bases outside gene matches: 12. From germline, CDR1 is MDHEN and CDR2 SYDVKM. Together with reference TRBV28 and TRBJ2-1, the CDR3 gives the full variable domain: DVKVTQSSRYLVKRTGEKVFLECVQDMDHENMFWYRQDPGLGLRLIYFSYDVKMKEKGDIPEGYSVSREKKERFSLILESASTNQTSMYLCASKIGTGYLEQFFGPGTRLTVL.

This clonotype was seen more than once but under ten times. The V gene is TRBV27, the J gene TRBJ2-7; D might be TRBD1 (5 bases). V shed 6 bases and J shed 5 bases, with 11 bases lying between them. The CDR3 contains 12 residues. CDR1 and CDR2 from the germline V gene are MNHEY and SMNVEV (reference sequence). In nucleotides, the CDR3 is TGTGCCAGCAGCTCATCAGGGCACGAGCAGTACTTC. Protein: CASSSSGHEQYF.

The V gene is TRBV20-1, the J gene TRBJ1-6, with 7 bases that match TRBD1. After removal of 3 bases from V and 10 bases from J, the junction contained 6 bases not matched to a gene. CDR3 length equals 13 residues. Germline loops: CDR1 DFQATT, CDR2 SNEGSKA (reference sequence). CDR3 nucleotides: TGCAGTGCTAGGAGAGACAGGGAATCACCCCTCCACTTT. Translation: CSARRDRESPLHF.

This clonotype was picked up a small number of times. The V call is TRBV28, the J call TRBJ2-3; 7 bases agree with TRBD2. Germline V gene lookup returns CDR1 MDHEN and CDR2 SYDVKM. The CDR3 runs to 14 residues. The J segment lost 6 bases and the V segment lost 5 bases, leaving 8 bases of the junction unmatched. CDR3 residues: CASSVAGEGDTQYF. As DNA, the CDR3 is TGTGCCAGCAGTGTCGCGGGGGAGGGGGATACGCAGTATTTT. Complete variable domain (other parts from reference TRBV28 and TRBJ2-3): DVKVTQSSRYLVKRTGEKVFLECVQDMDHENMFWYRQDPGLGLRLIYFSYDVKMKEKGDIPEGYSVSREKKERFSLILESASTNQTSMYLCASSVAGEGDTQYFGPGTRLTVL.

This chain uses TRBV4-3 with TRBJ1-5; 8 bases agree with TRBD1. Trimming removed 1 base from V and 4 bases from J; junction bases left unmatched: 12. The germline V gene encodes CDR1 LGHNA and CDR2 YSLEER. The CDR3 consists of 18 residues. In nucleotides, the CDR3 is TGCGCCAGCAGCCAAGGCCCCCCGGGACAGGAACCAAATCAGCCCCAGCATTTT. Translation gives CASSQGPPGQEPNQPQHF.

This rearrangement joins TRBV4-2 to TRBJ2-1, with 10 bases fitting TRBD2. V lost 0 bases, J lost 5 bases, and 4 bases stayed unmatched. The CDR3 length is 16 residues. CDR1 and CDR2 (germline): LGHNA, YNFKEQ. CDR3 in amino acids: CASSQDLAGANNEQFF. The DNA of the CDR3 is TGTGCCAGCAGCCAAGATCTAGCGGGGGCTAACAATGAGCAGTTCTTC.

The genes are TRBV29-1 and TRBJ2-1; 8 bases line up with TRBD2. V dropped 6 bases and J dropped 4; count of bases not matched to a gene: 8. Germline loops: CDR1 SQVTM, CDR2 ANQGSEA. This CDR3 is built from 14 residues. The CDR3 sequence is CSVTSGGPYNEQFF. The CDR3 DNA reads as TGCAGCGTGACCAGCGGGGGACCTTACAATGAGCAGTTCTTC.

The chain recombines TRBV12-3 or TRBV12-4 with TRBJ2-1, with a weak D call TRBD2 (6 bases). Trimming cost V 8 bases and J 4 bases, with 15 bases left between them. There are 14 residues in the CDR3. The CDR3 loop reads CASGDSGSYNEQFF. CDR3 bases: TGTGCCAGCGGGGATAGCGGATCTTACAATGAGCAGTTCTTC.

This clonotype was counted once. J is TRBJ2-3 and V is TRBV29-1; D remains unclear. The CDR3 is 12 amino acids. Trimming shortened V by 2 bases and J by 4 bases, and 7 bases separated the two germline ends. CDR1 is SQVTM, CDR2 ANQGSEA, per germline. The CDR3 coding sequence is TGCAGCGTTGAAACCTTCCCAGATACGCAGTATTTT. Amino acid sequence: CSVETFPDTQYF.

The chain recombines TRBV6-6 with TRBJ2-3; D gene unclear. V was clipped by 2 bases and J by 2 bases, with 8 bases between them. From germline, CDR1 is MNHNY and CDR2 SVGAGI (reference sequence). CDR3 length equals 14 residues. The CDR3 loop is CASSYADSTDTQYF. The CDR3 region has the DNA TGTGCCAGCAGTTACGCAGATTCCACAGATACGCAGTATTTT.

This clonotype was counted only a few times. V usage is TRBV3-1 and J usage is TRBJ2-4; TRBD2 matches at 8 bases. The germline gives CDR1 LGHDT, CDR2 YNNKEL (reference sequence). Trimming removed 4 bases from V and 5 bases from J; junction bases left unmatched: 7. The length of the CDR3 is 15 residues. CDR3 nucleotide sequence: TGTGCCAGCAGCCCTCGGGAGACTAGCGAAAACATTCAGTACTTC. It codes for CASSPRETSENIQYF.

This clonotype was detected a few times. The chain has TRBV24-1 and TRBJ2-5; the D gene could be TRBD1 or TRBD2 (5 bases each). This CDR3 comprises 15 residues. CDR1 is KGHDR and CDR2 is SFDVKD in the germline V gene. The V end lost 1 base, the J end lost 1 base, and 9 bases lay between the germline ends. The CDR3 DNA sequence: TGTGCCACCAGTGATTTCCGTGGGGGCCAAGAGACCCAGTACTTC. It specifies CATSDFRGGQETQYF.

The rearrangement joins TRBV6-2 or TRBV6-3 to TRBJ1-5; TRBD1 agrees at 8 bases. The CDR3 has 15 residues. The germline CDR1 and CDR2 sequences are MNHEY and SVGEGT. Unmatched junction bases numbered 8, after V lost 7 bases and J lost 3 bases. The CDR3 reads CASTPRTGHNQPQHF. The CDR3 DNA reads TGTGCCAGCACTCCCAGGACAGGGCACAATCAGCCCCAGCATTTT.

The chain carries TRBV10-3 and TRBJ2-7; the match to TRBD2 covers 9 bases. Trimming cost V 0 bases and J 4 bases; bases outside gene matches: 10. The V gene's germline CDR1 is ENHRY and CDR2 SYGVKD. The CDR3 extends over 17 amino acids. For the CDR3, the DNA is TGTGCCATCAGTGAGTCCGGTTTAGCGGGAGAGGTATACGAGCAGTACTTC. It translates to CAISESGLAGEVYEQYF.